The 7 T cell receptor beta chains in this list originate from one sample, sequenced in a study of CD8 T cells in ankylosing spondylitis (dated by TCRdb to between 2016 and 2019). The paper as a whole reports these results and caveats: A TCR beta motif made up of 7 to 9 highly homologous amino acid variants appeared to be characteristic of blood from ankylosing spondylitis patients.

Their target antigens are unknown. Receptors were amplified or captured by 5' RACE. TCRdb records Illumina HiSeq 2500 as the sequencer. TCRdb itself trimmed the public reads at Q25 with fastp, ran MiXCR and retained productive beta chains. A single entry per CDR3 protein holds the most common genes and DNA from its merged rows. The sample yields a few hundred thousand distinct CDR3 sequences; roughly a sixth were counted once. Clones ranked in the top ten supply approximately 1% of the sample. Sequencing was carried out using blood, either unsorted or a sorted T cell fraction (not recorded which). The receptors were gathered from a male donor with ankylosing spondylitis.

V gene TRBV20-1 combines with J gene TRBJ2-7, with no clear D. This CDR3 spans 13 amino acids. The V end was cut by 5 bases, the J end by 6 bases, with 17 bases between. Germline loops: CDR1 DFQATT, CDR2 SNEGSKA (reference sequence). The chain's CDR3 is CSAPTLLGSEQYF. The CDR3 coding sequence is TGCAGTGCTCCCACTTTGTTAGGTTCCGAGCAGTACTTC.

The rearrangement links TRBV5-1 to TRBJ2-7; 13 bases are shared with TRBD2. The germline V gene encodes CDR1 SGHRS and CDR2 YFSETQ. The CDR3 totals 15 residues. The V and J ends lost 3 bases and 0 bases, in that order; junction bases with no gene match: 0. CDR3 DNA sequence: TGCGCCAGCAGCTGGACTAGCGGGAGCTCCTACGAGCAGTACTTC. Translated: CASSWTSGSSYEQYF. Complete variable domain (other parts from reference TRBV5-1 and TRBJ2-7): KAGVTQTPRYLIKTRGQQVTLSCSPISGHRSVSWYQQTPGQGLQFLFEYFSETQRNKGNFPGRFSGRQFSNSRSEMNVSTLELGDSALYLCASSWTSGSSYEQYFGPGTRLTVT.

The chain combines TRBV15 with TRBJ2-1; 8 bases line up with TRBD2. The CDR3 loop spans 15 amino acids. V lost 2 bases to trimming and J lost 2 bases; unmatched junction nucleotides: 2. Looked up from germline, CDR1 is LNHNV and CDR2 is YYDKDF (reference sequence). In nucleotides, the CDR3 is TGTGCCACCAGCAGATCACTAGCGGCCTACAATGAGCAGTTCTTC. Protein sequence: CATSRSLAAYNEQFF.

Remarks on this clonotype: A junction end diverges from the germline sequence, so it may reflect a read error. The chain recombines TRBV12-3 or TRBV12-4 with TRBJ2-3, with a possible D match to TRBD2 (7 bases). CDR3 length: 15 residues. The CDR3 DNA reads as TGTGCCAGCAGCTTAGGGGGGGTACTAGCAGATACGCAGTATTTT. Residues: CASSLGGVLADTQYF.

The chain combines TRBV20-1 with TRBJ2-1, with D possibly matching TRBD2 (7 bases). Germline V gives CDR1 DFQATT, CDR2 SNEGSKA (reference sequence). V lost 3 bases and J 9 bases, leaving 15 bases between the germline ends. CDR3 size: 13 residues. The CDR3, as DNA: TGCAGTGCTAGCCGGGGTAGGGGGGGTGAGCAGTTCTTC. Translation: CSASRGRGGEQFF.

This clonotype was seen a handful of times. This chain links TRBV5-1 with TRBJ1-1, with TRBD1 as a possible D gene (5 bases). Trimming shortened V by 3 bases and J by 1 base, and 13 bases separated the two germline ends. CDR3 size: 15 residues. Germline values: CDR1 SGHRS, CDR2 YFSETQ. The CDR3: CASSSSGTSNTEAFF. CDR3 DNA: TGCGCCAGCAGCTCCTCCGGGACTTCGAACACTGAAGCTTTCTTT.

This clonotype appeared a few times. The V and J genes are TRBV9 and TRBJ2-3; D gene uncertain. CDR3 size: 17 residues. The germline CDR1 and CDR2 sequences are SGDLS and YYNGEE. V lost 4 bases, J lost 1 base, and 19 bases lay in between. CDR3 nucleotides: TGTGCCAGCAGCTTAAAACCGGGCCCGAAGGGCACAGATACGCAGTATTTT. It specifies CASSLKPGPKGTDTQYF.